This entry lists 21 T cell receptor beta chains sequenced from one sample in a study of beta chain features in type 1 diabetes. Reverse transcribing all isolated RNA meant expressed TCRB transcripts were sequenced. Assay used: immunoSEQ multiplex PCR; TCRdb lists only in-frame clones, some missing. This sample yields 230,000 or so clones, of which 16% are seen a single time; approximately 0.086% belongs to the top ten. No antigen has been identified for these receptors. Overall study results and limits: Shortening of TCRB CDR3s, moderate but significant, appeared in all four CD4+ subsets of Type 1 diabetes patients.

Material: naive CD4+ T cells from blood. Receptors originate from a man younger than 45 with type 1 diabetes.

This clone was detected only a few times. This sequence joins TRBV27 and TRBJ2-5; either TRBD1 or TRBD2 may fit D (5 bases each). Germline CDR1 is MNHEY and CDR2 is SMNVEV (reference sequence). The V end lost 6 bases, the J end lost 3 bases, and 17 bases lay between the germline ends. The length of the CDR3 is 15 residues. CDR3 amino acids: CASRGAGLGEETQYF. The CDR3 coding sequence is TGTGCCAGCAGGGGCGCAGGGCTGGGGGAAGAGACCCAGTACTTC.

This rearrangement joins TRBV9 to TRBJ2-5, with D unclear. The length of the CDR3 is 13 residues. Trimming removed 0 bases from V and 4 bases from J, with 7 bases in between. The germline V gene has CDR1 SGDLS and CDR2 YYNGEE. The CDR3 DNA follows: TGTGCCAGCAGCGTAGCTACAGTAGAGACCCAGTACTTC. As protein: CASSVATVETQYF.

The chain carries TRBV6-1 and TRBJ2-1; D is ambiguous. Germline CDR1 and CDR2: MNHNS and SASEGT. V lost 2 bases, J lost 3 bases, and 14 bases lay in between. The CDR3 is made up of 16 amino acids. In DNA, the CDR3 is TGTGCCAGCAGTGAATTTGGGCAATTGAACTACAATGAGCAGTTCTTC. It yields the protein CASSEFGQLNYNEQFF.

This clone was counted only a few times. This CDR3 is CASSLMPSGINEQFF. For the CDR3, the DNA is TGTGCCAGCAGCTTGATGCCTAGCGGGATCAATGAGCAGTTCTTC. V and J are TRBV7-2 and TRBJ2-1, with 9 bases lining up with TRBD2. Losses at the gene ends were 3 bases for V and 6 bases for J; bases not matched to a gene: 6. CDR3 length: 15 residues. Germline CDR1 and CDR2: SGHTA and FQGNSA.

This clone was picked up a small number of times. This chain joins TRBV9 and TRBJ2-3; 11 bases are shared with TRBD2. The CDR3 has 17 amino acids. V was pared by 0 bases and J by 4 bases, with 7 bases of the junction left unmatched. Per germline, CDR1 SGDLS and CDR2 YYNGEE. The CDR3 loop reads CASSVGVTSGSADTQYF. CDR3 DNA sequence: TGTGCCAGCAGCGTAGGCGTAACTAGCGGGAGTGCAGATACGCAGTATTTT.

V and J are TRBV30 and TRBJ1-1, with a weak D call TRBD1 (6 bases). Trimming pared 1 base from V and 4 bases from J, leaving 10 bases between. Germline V CDR1 and CDR2: GTSNPN, SVGIG (reference sequence). This CDR3 is built from 13 residues. DNA of the CDR3: TGTGCCTGGAGTGAAGAAGGGGGCACTGAAGCTTTCTTT. It translates to CAWSEEGGTEAFF.

The genes are TRBV11-2 and TRBJ2-7; the D gene could be TRBD1 or TRBD2 (5 bases each). Germline loops: CDR1 SGHAT, CDR2 FQNNGV. With 0 bases removed from V and 8 bases from J, the gap between germline ends came to 14 bases. The CDR3 is 14 amino acids. DNA for the CDR3: TGTGCCAGCAGCTTAGATCTAGCAGGGTTTAAGCAGTACTTC. This gives the protein CASSLDLAGFKQYF. The full variable domain, in which reference TRBV11-2 and TRBJ2-7 provide the parts outside the CDR3, is EAGVAQSPRYKIIEKRQSVAFWCNPISGHATLYWYQQILGQGPKLLIQFQNNGVVDDSQLPKDRFSAERLKGVDSTLKIQPAKLEDSAVYLCASSLDLAGFKQYFGPGTRLTVT.

The chain combines TRBV5-4 with TRBJ2-1; 10 nucleotides match TRBD2. Germline V gene sequence: CDR1 SGHNT, CDR2 YYREEE (reference sequence). V trimming: 1 base; J trimming: 8 bases; junction bases outside the gene matches: 12. The CDR3 has 17 residues. The CDR3 sequence is CASSLRLAGAARDEQFF. The CDR3 DNA reads TGTGCCAGCAGCTTGAGGCTAGCGGGAGCGGCGCGCGATGAGCAGTTCTTC.

DNA of the CDR3: TGCAGCGTTGTGAAGGGGGCAGGTCAGCCCCAGCATTTT. This encodes CSVVKGAGQPQHF. The rearrangement links TRBV29-1 to TRBJ1-5; 7 bases align to TRBD1. CDR3 length: 13 residues. Per germline, CDR1 SQVTM and CDR2 ANQGSEA. The junction had 6 bases not matched to a gene; V was cut back by 4 bases and J by 6 bases.

The table lists this clone with a few counts. The rearrangement uses TRBV18 and TRBJ2-4, with a possible D match to TRBD2 (5 bases). V lost 0 bases to trimming and J lost 0 bases, with 9 bases between them. CDR1 KGHSH and CDR2 LQKENI come from the germline V gene. The CDR3 has 16 residues. The CDR3 reads CASSPPEGLAKNIQYF. DNA of the CDR3: TGTGCCAGCTCACCACCCGAGGGCCTAGCCAAAAACATTCAGTACTTC.

The chain recombines TRBV5-4 with TRBJ2-7; maybe TRBD1 (5 bases). Trimming shortened V by 1 base and J by 3 bases, and 8 bases separated the two germline ends. Germline V gives CDR1 SGHNT, CDR2 YYREEE (reference sequence). The CDR3 has 13 residues. The CDR3 DNA sequence: TGTGCCAGCAGCTTGACAGGCTACTACGAGCAGTACTTC. It is translated as CASSLTGYYEQYF.

This clone has a handful of counts. This chain joins TRBV29-1 and TRBJ2-2; 7 nucleotides agree with TRBD1. Trimming at V came to 5 bases and at J to 0 bases, leaving 3 bases not matched to a gene. In germline, CDR1 is SQVTM, CDR2 ANQGSEA. The CDR3 has 14 residues. CDR3 nucleotides: TGCAGCGTTAATGACAGGGCGAACACCGGGGAGCTGTTTTTT. This encodes CSVNDRANTGELFF.

This clone has only a few counts. The chain combines TRBV20-1 with TRBJ1-1; D gene uncertain. This CDR3 has 11 residues. The V gene's germline CDR1 is DFQATT and CDR2 SNEGSKA (reference sequence). Trimming removed 3 bases from V and 1 base from J, with 3 bases in between. The CDR3 region has the DNA TGCAGTGCTAGGAAGAACACTGAAGCTTTCTTT. It specifies CSARKNTEAFF.

The V gene is TRBV19, the J gene TRBJ2-4, with D possibly being TRBD1 (6 bases). The CDR3 contains 13 residues. Germline CDR1 LNHDA, CDR2 SQIVND (reference sequence). V shed 8 bases and J shed 9 bases, with 17 bases lying between them. Here the CDR3 DNA reads TGTGCCAGTCAACTCCTCAGGGGTGGCATTCAGTACTTC. It yields the protein CASQLLRGGIQYF.

In this sample, this clone turned up a few times. This chain connects TRBV5-6 to TRBJ2-3, with 9 bases that match TRBD1. The CDR3 length is 16 residues. Germline CDR1 and CDR2: SGHDT and YYEEEE. J was trimmed by 4 bases and V by 4 bases; bases with no gene match: 10. The CDR3 loop reads CASSAMTGGGADTQYF. DNA of the CDR3: TGTGCCAGCAGCGCGATGACAGGGGGTGGCGCAGATACGCAGTATTTT.

A few counts support this clone. The chain joins TRBV7-9 to TRBJ2-3, with D perhaps TRBD1 (6 bases). Between the trimmed V and J ends, which lost 11 bases and 0 bases, there was a span of 12 bases. The CDR3 totals 13 residues. Germline CDR1 and CDR2: SEHNR and FQNEAQ (reference sequence). CDR3 region: CALRGWSTDTQYF. DNA for the CDR3: TGTGCCCTCAGGGGTTGGAGCACAGATACGCAGTATTTT.

This chain joins TRBV29-1 and TRBJ2-7, with a weak D call TRBD1 (6 bases). V gave up 8 bases and J gave up 1 base, with 15 bases separating them. This CDR3 spans 13 amino acids. The germline gives CDR1 SQVTM, CDR2 ANQGSEA. The CDR3 region has the DNA TGCAGCATCCGGGTGGGACAATCCTACGAGCAGTACTTC. Translation: CSIRVGQSYEQYF.

CDR3 region: CASSTSLAGGNGFF. CDR3 in DNA: TGCGCCAGCAGCACTTCGCTAGCGGGAGGGAACGGCTTCTTC. The chain uses TRBV5-1 and TRBJ2-1, with 12 positions matching TRBD2. Germline values: CDR1 SGHRS, CDR2 YFSETQ. V shed 4 bases, J shed 16 bases, and the junction held 12 bases outside the gene matches. This CDR3 is built from 14 residues. Based on the CDR3 plus reference TRBV5-1 and TRBJ2-1, the full variable domain is KAGVTQTPRYLIKTRGQQVTLSCSPISGHRSVSWYQQTPGQGLQFLFEYFSETQRNKGNFPGRFSGRQFSNSRSEMNVSTLELGDSALYLCASSTSLAGGNGFFGPGTRLTVL.

This clone was recorded a few times. The V and J genes are TRBV29-1 and TRBJ1-2; D ambiguous. The CDR3 extends over 13 amino acids. The V gene lost 4 bases and the J gene lost 1 base, with 10 bases spanning the gap. Per germline, CDR1 SQVTM and CDR2 ANQGSEA. CDR3 in amino acids: CSVVGRYNYGYTF. In DNA form, the CDR3 reads TGCAGCGTTGTAGGCAGGTATAACTATGGCTACACCTTC. The full variable domain, its missing parts supplied by reference TRBV29-1 and TRBJ1-2, is SAVISQKPSRDICQRGTSLTIQCQVDSQVTMMFWYRQQPGQSLTLIATANQGSEATYESGFVIDKFPISRPNLTFSTLTVSNMSPEDSSIYLCSVVGRYNYGYTFGSGTRLTVV.

V gene TRBV6-5 combines with J gene TRBJ2-4; 9 nucleotides align to TRBD2. The V segment lost 4 bases and the J segment 8 bases; nucleotides outside the gene matches: 3. Germline V gene sequence: CDR1 MNHEY, CDR2 SVGAGI. CDR3 length equals 13 residues. CDR3 sequence (DNA): TGTGCCAGCAGTTTAGCGGGAGAGGACATTCAGTACTTC. It specifies CASSLAGEDIQYF.

The V call is TRBV9, the J call TRBJ2-3; 8 nucleotides line up with TRBD2. The CDR3 is made up of 15 amino acids. Germline CDR1 reads SGDLS; CDR2 reads YYNGEE. The V gene end was trimmed by 3 bases and the J gene end by 8 bases; junction bases not matched to a gene: 11. As DNA, the CDR3 is TGTGCCAGCAGCGCGACTAGCGCCCCAGTGGCTACGCAGTATTTT. This translates into CASSATSAPVATQYF. Filled out from reference TRBV9 and TRBJ2-3, the complete variable domain reads DSGVTQTPKHLITATGQRVTLRCSPRSGDLSVYWYQQSLDQGLQFLIQYYNGEERAKGNILERFSAQQFPDLHSELNLSSLELGDSALYFCASSATSAPVATQYFGPGTRLTVL.